This T cell receptor beta chain came from a study of T-cell reconstitution after alpha-beta-depleted transplantation in children. Molecular barcoding with unique molecular identifiers was used for the TCRbeta library. TCRdb used MiXCR to reprocess the PCR reads, holding one entry per CDR3 protein. Of 130,000 or so distinct CDR3 sequences in the sample, 9.5% to 10% were seen once. Germline lookup yields CDR1 SGDLS and CDR2 YYNGEE. The V end was cut by 2 bases, the J end by 9 bases, with 21 bases between. The CDR3 has 16 residues. The J gene is TRBJ2-1, the V gene TRBV9; D possibly corresponds to TRBD1 (5 bases). This receptor was identified in a girl under three years old who had a stem cell transplant for combined immunodeficiency, so the T cells may come from the graft donor. Sequencing was performed on PBMCs, mostly from graft donor cells, taken 180 days after TCRalphabeta/CD19-depleted stem cell transplant. The CDR3 DNA follows: TGTGCCAGCAGCGTCTGGGTGGGGCAGGGAAACACTGAGCAGTTCTTC. Encoded protein: CASSVWVGQGNTEQFF.